Only a few counts were recorded for the clone carrying this T cell receptor beta chain. Some clones are missing from TCRdb's copy, which holds only in-frame ones; the method was immunoSEQ multiplex PCR. This table has about 15,000 clones, 60% to 75% appearing once. This CDR3 is built from 14 residues. Germline lookup yields CDR1 SEHNR and CDR2 FQNEAQ (reference sequence). V was cut by 3 bases and J by 1 base, with 4 bases left in between. The sample comes from a study of chemoradiotherapy in HPV16-positive cancers. The specimen was collected from a patient who underwent chemoradiotherapy. The receptor was isolated from a human donor with HPV-associated anogenital cancer. This chain joins TRBV7-9 and TRBJ2-6, with D hard to call. CDR3 DNA sequence: TGTGCCAGCAGCTTTGGGTCTGGGGCCAACGTCCTGACTTTC. The encoded protein is CASSFGSGANVLTF.